These 20 T cell receptor beta chains were all obtained from the same sample, sequenced in a study of identical twins. TCRdb re-analysed the 5' RACE reads in MiXCR, keeping a single row per CDR3 protein. In the table there are some 660,000 distinct CDR3 sequences, around 8.6% of which are singletons. The sample was also reused in another study, on yellow fever vaccine responses in identical twins.

Sequencing input: PBMCs. Receptor source: a woman aged 18-29 years in good health.

J is TRBJ2-5 and V is TRBV5-1, with D tentatively TRBD1 (6 bases). V was shortened by 4 bases and J by 7 bases, with 23 bases between the two germline ends. CDR1 is SGHRS, CDR2 YFSETQ, per germline. This CDR3 region has 16 residues. The CDR3 nucleotides are TGCGCCAGCAGCCGGAAGGGGACAACCACCGAAGGGACCCAGTACTTC. Amino acids: CASSRKGTTTEGTQYF.

CDR3 DNA: TGCAGTGCTGCCAGGGGAATGAACACTGAAGCTTTCTTT. It specifies CSAARGMNTEAFF. The rearrangement uses TRBV20-1 and TRBJ1-1, with a weak D call TRBD1 (6 bases). The CDR3 sequence is 13 residues long. The V gene's germline CDR1 is DFQATT and CDR2 SNEGSKA (reference sequence). Trimming shortened V by 5 bases and J by 0 bases, and 10 bases separated the two germline ends.

Only a few counts were recorded for this clonotype. This rearrangement joins TRBV28 to TRBJ2-7, with D tentatively TRBD1 (5 bases). Germline CDR1 and CDR2: MDHEN and SYDVKM. Trimming took 4 bases from V and 3 from J, leaving 19 bases between them. CDR3 length equals 16 residues. This chain's CDR3 is CASSSLITDSHYEQYF. The CDR3, as DNA: TGTGCCAGCAGTTCCCTCATAACCGACAGTCACTACGAGCAGTACTTC.

This clonotype was seen a few times. The V and J genes are TRBV5-1 and TRBJ2-1, with D possibly being TRBD1 or TRBD2 (5 bases each). Trimming removed 3 bases from V and 5 bases from J, with 15 bases in between. Germline V gives CDR1 SGHRS, CDR2 YFSETQ. This CDR3 region has 15 residues. CDR3 coding DNA: TGCGCCAGCAGCTCCGGGACGACCCTGAACAATGAGCAGTTCTTC. Encoded protein: CASSSGTTLNNEQFF.

The chain carries TRBV6-5 and TRBJ1-6; D is unresolved. Trimming cost V 3 bases and J 8 bases, with 14 bases left between them. Germline assignment: CDR1 MNHEY and CDR2 SVGAGI. The CDR3 is 15 residues long. The CDR3 region is CASSYDPLGYSPLHF. The CDR3 coding sequence is TGTGCCAGCAGTTATGACCCACTAGGATATTCACCCCTCCACTTT.

This clonotype turned up a few times. The chain employs TRBV12-3 or TRBV12-4 and TRBJ2-2; D gene ambiguous. Trimming stripped 5 bases from V and 5 bases from J, with 15 bases between. The CDR3 runs to 15 residues. Here the CDR3 DNA reads TGTGCCAGCAGTGGTGGTTCAGTAGGGACCGGGGAGCTGTTTTTT. Encoded protein: CASSGGSVGTGELFF.

This clonotype was counted between two and nine times. This sequence joins TRBV20-1 and TRBJ1-5; TRBD1 might be the D (6 bases). Germline lookup yields CDR1 DFQATT and CDR2 SNEGSKA (reference sequence). This CDR3 spans 13 amino acids. Trimming removed 4 bases at V and 4 bases at J, with 11 bases between. For the CDR3, the DNA is TGCAGTGCTAATACAGGGTTTAATCAGCCCCAGCATTTT. This translates into CSANTGFNQPQHF.

This clonotype has at least ten counts. V and J are TRBV5-6 and TRBJ2-7; 7 nucleotides match TRBD1. V shed 5 bases, J shed 3 bases, and the junction held 14 bases outside the gene matches. Germline V gives CDR1 SGHDT, CDR2 YYEEEE. The CDR3 has 16 residues. The CDR3 DNA is TGTGCCAGCAGTTTTACTGCCGGGACAGCCAACTACGAGCAGTACTTC. It is translated as CASSFTAGTANYEQYF. Full variable domain (remainder filled in from reference TRBV5-6 and TRBJ2-7): DAGVTQSPTHLIKTRGQQVTLRCSPKSGHDTVSWYQQALGQGPQFIFQYYEEEERQRGNFPDRFSGHQFPNYSSELNVNALLLGDSALYLCASSFTAGTANYEQYFGPGTRLTVT.

The V call is TRBV2, the J call TRBJ1-1, with D unresolved. V shed 4 bases and J shed 1 base, with 13 bases lying between them. This CDR3 contains 15 residues. Germline-derived CDR1 and CDR2 are SNHLY and FYNNEI. The CDR3 loop reads CASSGEADQNTEAFF. For the CDR3, the DNA is TGTGCCAGCAGTGGAGAGGCAGACCAGAACACTGAAGCTTTCTTT.

The rearrangement joins TRBV7-8 to TRBJ2-3, with 8 nucleotides matching TRBD2. This CDR3 comprises 15 residues. Per germline, CDR1 SGHVS and CDR2 FQNEAQ. The trim removed 5 bases at V and 2 bases at J, leaving 6 bases unmatched. CDR3 sequence (DNA): TGTGCCAGCAGCGTAGGACTAGCTTCCACAGATACGCAGTATTTT. Translated: CASSVGLASTDTQYF.

This clonotype was observed at least ten times. The genes are TRBV12-3 or TRBV12-4 and TRBJ2-7; 8 bases align to TRBD1. The V and J ends lost 6 bases and 2 bases, in that order; junction bases with no gene match: 18. CDR3 length equals 18 residues. CDR3 nucleotides: TGTGCCAGCAGCCAAGGGGGACAGGCGGATGCCTTTGCCTACGAGCAGTACTTC. Translated, it gives CASSQGGQADAFAYEQYF.

This clonotype was recorded many times. This chain links TRBV7-2 with TRBJ2-3, with 8 bases fitting TRBD1. There are 17 residues in the CDR3. The germline CDR1 and CDR2 sequences are SGHTA and FQGNSA. The V segment lost 5 bases and the J segment 4 bases; nucleotides outside the gene matches: 14. CDR3 sequence reads: CASSRRISRGQPDTQYF. CDR3 coding DNA: TGTGCCAGCAGCCGACGCATTTCCAGGGGGCAACCAGATACGCAGTATTTT.

The V gene is TRBV6-1, the J gene TRBJ1-1; TRBD1 matches 7 bases. V gave up 6 bases and J gave up 0 bases; unmatched junction bases: 4. Germline V gene sequence: CDR1 MNHNS, CDR2 SASEGT. This CDR3 comprises 14 residues. The CDR3 DNA reads TGTGCCAGCAGGCCGACAGGGATGAACACTGAAGCTTTCTTT. Its protein is CASRPTGMNTEAFF.

V is TRBV7-2 and J is TRBJ1-2; D is uncertain. CDR1 is SGHTA, CDR2 FQGNSA, per germline. The CDR3 covers 15 residues. V dropped 5 bases and J dropped 3 bases, with 16 bases sitting between them. The CDR3 is CASSRQRGGDYGYTF. The DNA of the CDR3 is TGTGCCAGCAGCCGCCAGCGGGGTGGAGACTATGGCTACACCTTC.

The genes are TRBV3-1 and TRBJ2-6, with D hard to call. Trimming cost V 4 bases and J 0 bases, with 13 bases left between them. CDR3 length: 17 amino acids. CDR1 is LGHDT, CDR2 YNNKEL, per germline (reference sequence). The CDR3 nucleotides read TGTGCCAGCAGCCTCAAGGAAGGGTACTCTGGGGCCAACGTCCTGACTTTC. Protein sequence: CASSLKEGYSGANVLTF.

This clonotype was seen more than once but under ten times. The rearrangement uses TRBV29-1 and TRBJ1-2; 7 bases map to TRBD1. Germline CDR1 and CDR2: SQVTM and ANQGSEA. This CDR3 comprises 14 residues. Trimming cost V 4 bases and J 4 bases; bases outside gene matches: 9. Here the CDR3 DNA reads TGCAGCGTTGGGGTTACTGGACAGGTCTATGGCTACACCTTC. Its protein product is CSVGVTGQVYGYTF.

This clonotype has a count of ten or more. V gene TRBV29-1 combines with J gene TRBJ2-1; TRBD1 matches 9 bases. Trimming at V came to 7 bases and at J to 7 bases, leaving 5 bases not matched to a gene. The germline V gene encodes CDR1 SQVTM and CDR2 ANQGSEA. This CDR3 is 12 amino acids long. CDR3 DNA sequence: TGCAGCGCTGGGACAGGGCGTAATGAGCAGTTCTTC. Translating gives CSAGTGRNEQFF.

This clonotype was recorded at least ten times. V usage is TRBV2 and J usage is TRBJ1-3, with 7 bases matching TRBD1. After removal of 5 bases from V and 4 bases from J, the junction contained 11 bases not matched to a gene. The germline CDR1 and CDR2 sequences are SNHLY and FYNNEI. The CDR3 is made up of 16 amino acids. The CDR3 coding sequence is TGTGCCAGCAGTCCGAGCGGGACAGAAGTGGGAAACACCATATATTTT. Its protein is CASSPSGTEVGNTIYF.

A few counts support this clonotype. The V gene is TRBV5-1, the J gene TRBJ2-3; no clear D. Trimming took 7 bases from V and 4 from J, leaving 13 bases between them. Germline CDR1 SGHRS, CDR2 YFSETQ. This CDR3 is 13 amino acids long. CDR3 region: CASRVGWADTQYF. The CDR3 DNA follows: TGCGCCAGCCGGGTGGGGTGGGCAGATACGCAGTATTTT.

This clonotype showed up just a few times. V usage is TRBV6-2 or TRBV6-3 and J usage is TRBJ2-2, with D possibly being TRBD1 (6 bases). CDR1 is MNHEY, CDR2 SVGEGT, per germline. Between the trimmed V and J ends, which lost 6 bases and 6 bases, there was a span of 8 bases. The CDR3 runs to 12 residues. CDR3 sequence: CASRPGAGELFF. DNA for the CDR3: TGTGCCAGCAGGCCAGGGGCCGGGGAGCTGTTTTTT.